The clone carrying this T cell receptor (beta chain) was recorded a few times. The antigen is not known. This entry comes from a study of T cells after yellow fever vaccination. MiXCR, run by TCRdb on the 5' RACE reads, gives a single entry per CDR3 protein. The table lists about 300,000 distinct CDR3 sequences, around 10% of them singletons. The study, taken as a whole, reports: Researchers cautioned that FACS-sorted repertoires could harbor abundant clonotypes contaminating from the bulk population. The study re-detected most primary-vaccination clones after the booster (around 96% CD4, roughly 88% CD8).

The CDR3 runs 13 residues. Trimming left V 4 bases short and J 1 base short, with 11 bases between. Germline V gives CDR1 DFQATT, CDR2 SNEGSKA (reference sequence). The input for sequencing was CD4+ T cells sorted from PBMCs, taken 5 days after the yellow fever booster vaccination. The chain recombines TRBV20-1 with TRBJ2-7; D is unresolved. The receptor was isolated from a man aged 18 to 29 who received the YFV17D yellow fever vaccine. CDR3 bases: TGCAGTGCTAACAGAGAAACTTCCTACGAGCAGTACTTC. Translation gives CSANRETSYEQYF.